This T cell receptor (beta chain) came from a study of blood T cell repertoires in COVID-19. Background on the study: T cells, B-cell-depleted T cells, or PBMCs supplied cDNA or gDNA.

TCRdb's copy holds only in-frame clones and misses some; the assay was immunoSEQ multiplex PCR. The sample has around 210,000 clones; 65% to 90% are singletons. Germline CDR1 is SGDLS and CDR2 is YYNGEE. CDR3 size: 14 residues. With V trimmed by 2 bases and J by 4 bases, 2 bases remained unmatched. This clonotype originated in a man aged 50 or older with COVID-19, enrolled during active disease. Specimen: peripheral blood. The rearrangement joins TRBV9 to TRBJ2-7, with TRBD1 matching over 11 bases. The CDR3 region has the DNA TGTGCCAGCAGCGTGGGACAGGGGGGGTACGAGCAGTACTTC. Residues: CASSVGQGGYEQYF.